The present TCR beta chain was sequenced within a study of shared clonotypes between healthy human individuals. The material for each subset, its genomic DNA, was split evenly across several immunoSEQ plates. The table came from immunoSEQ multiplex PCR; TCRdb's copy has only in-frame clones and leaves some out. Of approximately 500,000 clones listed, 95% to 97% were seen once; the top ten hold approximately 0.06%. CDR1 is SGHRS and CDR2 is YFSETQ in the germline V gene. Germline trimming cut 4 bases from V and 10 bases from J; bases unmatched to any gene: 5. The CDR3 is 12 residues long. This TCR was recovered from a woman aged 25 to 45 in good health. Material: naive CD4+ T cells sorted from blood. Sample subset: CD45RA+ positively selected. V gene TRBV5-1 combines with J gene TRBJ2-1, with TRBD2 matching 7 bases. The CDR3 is CASSTGLGEQFF. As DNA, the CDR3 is TGCGCCAGCAGCACCGGACTAGGGGAGCAGTTCTTC.